One and the same sample provided the 7 T cell receptor beta chains below, sequenced in a study of blood T cells in healthy people across ages. The second PCR ran roughly 6 to 11 cycles with a sample-barcoded 5' primer and J-beta primers. TCRdb re-analysed the 5' RACE reads in MiXCR, keeping a single row per CDR3 protein. The sample carries about 1.1 million distinct CDR3 sequences, around two fifths recorded once. The specimen sequenced was blood. The receptors here all came from a man younger than 35 in good health.

The chain has TRBV9 and TRBJ1-2; D may be TRBD1 (5 bases). The CDR3 spans 15 residues. CDR1 SGDLS and CDR2 YYNGEE come from the germline V gene. V lost 0 bases to trimming and J lost 6 bases, with 15 bases between them. This CDR3 reads CASSVATTVGNGYTF. CDR3 nucleotides: TGTGCCAGCAGCGTAGCTACGACAGTTGGGAATGGCTACACCTTC.

The chain uses TRBV7-8 and TRBJ2-1; 11 bases fit TRBD2. The germline V gene has CDR1 SGHVS and CDR2 FQNEAQ. J gave up 7 bases and V 1 base, and 6 bases lay outside the gene matches. The CDR3 loop spans 16 amino acids. The CDR3 loop is CASSLGFPSGGNEQFF. In DNA form, the CDR3 reads TGTGCCAGCAGCTTAGGGTTTCCTAGCGGGGGGAATGAGCAGTTCTTC.

The rearrangement uses TRBV5-6 and TRBJ2-2; the D gene is possibly TRBD2 (5 bases). The CDR3 has 15 amino acids. Germline CDR1 is SGHDT and CDR2 is YYEEEE. Trimming stripped 0 bases from V and 2 bases from J, with 8 bases between. The CDR3 DNA sequence: TGTGCCAGCAGCTTGGCCGGGGTAAACACCGGGGAGCTGTTTTTT. This sequence encodes CASSLAGVNTGELFF.

With regard to this clonotype: A much larger clone differs from this one at a single base, so this may be a read error. V usage is TRBV29-1 and J usage is TRBJ2-3; a possible D gene is TRBD1 (6 bases). The germline V gene encodes CDR1 SQVTM and CDR2 ANQGSEA. The CDR3 sequence is 12 residues long. Trimming cost V 6 bases and J 10 bases, with 17 bases left between them. DNA of the CDR3: TGCAGCGTCCAGGGGCCGGAGGATGCGCAGTATTTT. It translates to CSVQGPEDAQYF.

The chain is built from TRBV12-3 or TRBV12-4 and TRBJ1-1; D is unclear. The CDR3 covers 14 residues. V was shortened by 0 bases and J by 6 bases, with 11 bases between the two germline ends. The CDR3 here is CASSLARRIPEAFF. For the CDR3, the DNA is TGTGCCAGCAGTTTAGCCAGAAGGATCCCTGAAGCTTTCTTT.

The V gene is TRBV29-1, the J gene TRBJ2-2, with 9 positions matching TRBD1. The V and J ends lost 8 bases and 4 bases, in that order; junction bases with no gene match: 8. The length of the CDR3 is 14 residues. Germline V CDR1 and CDR2: SQVTM, ANQGSEA. CDR3 sequence (DNA): TGCAGCACTCCCGGGACAGGGAGCACCGGGGAGCTGTTTTTT. Its protein is CSTPGTGSTGELFF.

The chain links TRBV20-1 to TRBJ1-6; D not resolved. Looked up from germline, CDR1 is DFQATT and CDR2 is SNEGSKA (reference sequence). Trimming removed 4 bases from V and 12 bases from J, with 16 bases in between. The CDR3 has 13 amino acids. The CDR3 DNA is TGCAGTGCTAAGACCGACGCTCCGGGACCCCTCCACTTT. Protein: CSAKTDAPGPLHF.